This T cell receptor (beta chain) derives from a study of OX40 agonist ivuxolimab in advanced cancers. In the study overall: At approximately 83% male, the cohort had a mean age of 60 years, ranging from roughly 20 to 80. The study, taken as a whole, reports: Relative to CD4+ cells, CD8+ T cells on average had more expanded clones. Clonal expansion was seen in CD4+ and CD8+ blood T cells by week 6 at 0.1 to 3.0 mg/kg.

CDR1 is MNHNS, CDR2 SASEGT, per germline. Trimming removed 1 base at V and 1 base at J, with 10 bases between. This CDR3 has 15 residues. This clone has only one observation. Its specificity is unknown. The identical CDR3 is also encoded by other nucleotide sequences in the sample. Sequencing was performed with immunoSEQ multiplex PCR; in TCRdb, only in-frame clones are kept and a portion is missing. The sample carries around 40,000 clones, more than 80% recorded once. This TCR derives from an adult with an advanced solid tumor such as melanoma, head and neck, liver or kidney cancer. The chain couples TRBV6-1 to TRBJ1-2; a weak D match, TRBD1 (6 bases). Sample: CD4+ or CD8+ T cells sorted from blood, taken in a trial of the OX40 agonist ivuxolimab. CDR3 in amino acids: CASSEGQGLNYGYTF. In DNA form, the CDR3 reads TGTGCCAGCAGTGAAGGGCAGGGGCTTAACTATGGCTACACCTTC.